The 8 T cell receptor beta chains below all came from one sample that was sequenced in a study of blood T cell repertoires in COVID-19. TCRdb's table, derived via immunoSEQ multiplex PCR, lists solely in-frame clones and lacks some. Here the sample spans roughly 160,000 clones, approximately 80% being singletons. Sequencing used PBMCs or T cells enriched from blood (not recorded which). All receptors come from an older woman who had recovered from COVID-19.

This sequence joins TRBV28 and TRBJ1-6; 11 bases align to TRBD1. V lost 7 bases, J lost 9 bases, and 2 bases stayed unmatched. Germline assignment: CDR1 MDHEN and CDR2 SYDVKM. There are 13 residues in the CDR3. The CDR3 protein is CASIGTGGSPLHF. The CDR3 coding sequence is TGTGCCAGCATCGGGACAGGGGGTTCACCCCTCCACTTT.

The chain couples TRBV5-8 to TRBJ1-1; 9 bases align to TRBD1. The CDR3 consists of 15 residues. The J segment lost 4 bases and the V segment lost 0 bases, leaving 4 bases of the junction unmatched. Germline V gives CDR1 SGHTS, CDR2 YDEGEE. CDR3 amino acids: CASSLVGQGITEAFF. Here the CDR3 DNA reads TGTGCCAGCAGCTTGGTGGGACAGGGAATCACTGAAGCTTTCTTT.

The rearrangement uses TRBV19 and TRBJ1-2; 12 bases agree with TRBD1. This CDR3 comprises 15 residues. Germline CDR1 is LNHDA and CDR2 is SQIVND (reference sequence). Trimming at V came to 5 bases and at J to 7 bases, leaving 8 bases not matched to a gene. CDR3: CASSDPGQGASGYTF. CDR3 in DNA: TGTGCCAGTAGTGACCCGGGACAGGGGGCGAGTGGCTACACCTTC.

V usage is TRBV3-1 (or the pseudogene TRBV3-2) and J usage is TRBJ1-2, with D possibly matching TRBD1 (5 bases). CDR1 LGHDT and CDR2 YNNKEL come from the germline V gene (reference sequence). Trimming left V 4 bases short and J 8 bases short, with 17 bases between. The CDR3 is 14 amino acids. The CDR3 protein is CASSPRGAGRGYTF. DNA of the CDR3: TGTGCCAGCAGCCCCCGTGGGGCCGGGAGAGGCTACACCTTC.

This clone was detected once. The chain has TRBV11-3 and TRBJ2-2; D remains unclear. The germline gives CDR1 SGHNT, CDR2 YENEEA. CDR3 length: 13 residues. Trimming cost V 7 bases and J 2 bases, with 8 bases left between them. CDR3 region: CASTPSNTGELFF. The CDR3 DNA is TGTGCCAGCACCCCGAGCAACACCGGGGAGCTGTTTTTT.

Notes on this clone: Other DNA sequences within the sample encode an identical CDR3. V is TRBV6-1 and J is TRBJ2-6; perhaps TRBD1 as D (6 bases). Germline V gene lookup returns CDR1 MNHNS and CDR2 SASEGT. V lost 4 bases to trimming and J lost 0 bases, with 10 bases between them. This CDR3 has 16 amino acids. In DNA, the CDR3 is TGTGCCAGCAGTGTCCAGGGGAACTCTGGGGCCAACGTCCTGACTTTC. This translates into CASSVQGNSGANVLTF.

This rearrangement joins TRBV14 to TRBJ2-1, with 7 bases aligning to TRBD2. Germline V gene data show CDR1 as SGHDN and CDR2 as FVKESK. The junction had 13 bases not matched to a gene; V was cut back by 2 bases and J by 6 bases. This CDR3 spans 17 amino acids. CDR3 sequence: CASSQKPPGGKRNEQFF. CDR3 bases: TGTGCCAGCAGCCAAAAACCCCCCGGGGGGAAGCGCAATGAGCAGTTCTTC.

This chain joins TRBV2 and TRBJ2-5; TRBD1 agrees at 7 bases. From germline, CDR1 is SNHLY and CDR2 FYNNEI. The trim removed 7 bases at V and 2 bases at J, leaving 7 bases unmatched. The CDR3 totals 14 residues. The CDR3 sequence: CASTEKDRQETQYF. The CDR3 nucleotides read TGTGCCAGCACTGAGAAGGACAGGCAAGAGACCCAGTACTTC.